This entry is about one TCR beta chain. Germline is not matched at one junction end, which may reflect a read error. Per the original methods: Counts of nucleated cells, estimated from reference gene primer amplification, were obtained. Profiling relied on immunoSEQ multiplex PCR, and the TCRdb table lists in-frame clones only, not all of them. The V and J calls and the clone size are those of that table, but D and trimming were determined from the DNA. Of about 440,000 clones in the sample, 70% to 90% were seen once. The CDR3 consists of 15 residues. From germline, CDR1 is MGHRA and CDR2 YSYEKL. Those enrolled, adults aged about 18 to 89 years, came from roughly 22 US areas. Clinical histories supplied by participants themselves formed the basis of cohort assignment. The data are from a study of blood T cell repertoires in COVID-19. Across the whole study: PBMCs, B-cell-depleted T cells, or T cells were the source of the cDNA or gDNA that made up the material.

The receptor was isolated from a woman aged 18-29 years with acute COVID-19. Sequencing was done on a sample of PBMCs or T cells enriched from blood (not recorded which). This rearrangement joins TRBV4-1 to TRBJ2-3, with 8 bases fitting TRBD2. The CDR3 DNA is TGCGCCGGCAGCCGGGGGGGTACTAGCACAGATACGCAGTATTTT. Translated: CAGSRGGTSTDTQYF.